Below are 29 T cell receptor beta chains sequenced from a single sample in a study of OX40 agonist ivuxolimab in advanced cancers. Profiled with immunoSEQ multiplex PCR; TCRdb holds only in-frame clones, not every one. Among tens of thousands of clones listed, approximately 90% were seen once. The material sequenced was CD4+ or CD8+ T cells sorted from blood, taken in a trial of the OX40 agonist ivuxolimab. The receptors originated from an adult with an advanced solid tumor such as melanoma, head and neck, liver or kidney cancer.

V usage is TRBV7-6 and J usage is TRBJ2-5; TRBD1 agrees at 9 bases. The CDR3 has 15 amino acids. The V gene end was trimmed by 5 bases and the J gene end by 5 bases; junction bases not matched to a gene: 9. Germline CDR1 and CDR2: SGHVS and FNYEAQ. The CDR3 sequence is CASSTRAGTGETQYF. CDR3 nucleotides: TGTGCCAGCAGCACAAGAGCCGGGACAGGGGAGACCCAGTACTTC.

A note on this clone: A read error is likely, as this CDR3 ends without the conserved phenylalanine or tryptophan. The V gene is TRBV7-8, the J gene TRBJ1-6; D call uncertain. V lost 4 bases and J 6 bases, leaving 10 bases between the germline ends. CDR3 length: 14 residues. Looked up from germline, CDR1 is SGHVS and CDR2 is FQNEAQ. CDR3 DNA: TGTGCCAGCAGCTCAAGGACTTTTAATTCACCCCTCCACCTT. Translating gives CASSSRTFNSPLHL.

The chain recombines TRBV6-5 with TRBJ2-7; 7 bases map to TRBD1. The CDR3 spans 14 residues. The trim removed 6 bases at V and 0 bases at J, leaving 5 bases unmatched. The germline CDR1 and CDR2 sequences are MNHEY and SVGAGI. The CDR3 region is CASRQTGSSYEQYF. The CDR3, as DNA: TGTGCCAGCAGGCAGACAGGGAGCTCCTACGAGCAGTACTTC.

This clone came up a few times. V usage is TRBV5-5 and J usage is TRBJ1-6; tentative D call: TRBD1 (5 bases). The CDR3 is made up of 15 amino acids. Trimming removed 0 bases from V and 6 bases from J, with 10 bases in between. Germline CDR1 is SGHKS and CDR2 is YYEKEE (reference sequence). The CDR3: CASSLAARGNSPLHF. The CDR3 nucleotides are TGTGCCAGCAGCTTGGCAGCGAGGGGTAATTCACCCCTCCACTTT.

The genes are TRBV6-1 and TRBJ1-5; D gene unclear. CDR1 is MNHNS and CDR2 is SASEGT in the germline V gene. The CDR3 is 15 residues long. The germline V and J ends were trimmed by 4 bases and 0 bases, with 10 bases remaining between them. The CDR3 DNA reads TGTGCCAGCAGTGGGGAGGGCCTTAGCAATCAGCCCCAGCATTTT. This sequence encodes CASSGEGLSNQPQHF.

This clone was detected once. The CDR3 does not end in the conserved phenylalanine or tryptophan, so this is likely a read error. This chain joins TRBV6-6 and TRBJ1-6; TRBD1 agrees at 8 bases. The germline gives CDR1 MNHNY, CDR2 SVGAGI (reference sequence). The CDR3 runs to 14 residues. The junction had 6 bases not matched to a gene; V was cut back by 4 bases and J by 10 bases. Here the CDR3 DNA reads TGTGCCAGCAGTTTAACAGGGGGGGACTCACCCCTCCACCTT. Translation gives CASSLTGGDSPLHL.

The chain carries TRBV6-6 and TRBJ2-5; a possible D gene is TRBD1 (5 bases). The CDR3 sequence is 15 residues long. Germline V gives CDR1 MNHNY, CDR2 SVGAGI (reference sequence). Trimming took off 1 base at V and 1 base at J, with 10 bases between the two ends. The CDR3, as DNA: TGTGCCAGCAGTTACTGGCAGGGATCCCAAGAGACCCAGTACTTC. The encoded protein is CASSYWQGSQETQYF.

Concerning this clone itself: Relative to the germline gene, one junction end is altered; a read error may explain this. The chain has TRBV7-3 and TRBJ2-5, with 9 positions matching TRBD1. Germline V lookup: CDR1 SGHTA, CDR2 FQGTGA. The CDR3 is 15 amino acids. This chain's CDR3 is CASSLTGGAGETQYF. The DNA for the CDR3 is TGTGCCAGCAGTTTAACAGGGGGCGCGGGAGAGACCCAGTACTTC.

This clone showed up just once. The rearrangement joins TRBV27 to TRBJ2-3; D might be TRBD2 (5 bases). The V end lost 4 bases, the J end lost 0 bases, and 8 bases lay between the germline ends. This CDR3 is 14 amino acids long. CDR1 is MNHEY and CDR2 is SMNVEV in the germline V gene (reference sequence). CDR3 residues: CASSSRESTDTQYF. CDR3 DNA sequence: TGTGCCAGCAGTTCCCGGGAAAGCACAGATACGCAGTATTTT.

The CDR3 DNA reads TGCAGCGTTCCCGGCGGGTACGGAAGCTCCTACAATGAGCAGTTCTTC. Its translation: CSVPGGYGSSYNEQFF. The rearrangement links TRBV29-1 to TRBJ2-1; tentative D call: TRBD2 (5 bases). The CDR3 is 16 amino acids. Deletions cut 5 bases from V and 0 bases from J, with 17 bases between. CDR1 is SQVTM and CDR2 is ANQGSEA in the germline V gene.

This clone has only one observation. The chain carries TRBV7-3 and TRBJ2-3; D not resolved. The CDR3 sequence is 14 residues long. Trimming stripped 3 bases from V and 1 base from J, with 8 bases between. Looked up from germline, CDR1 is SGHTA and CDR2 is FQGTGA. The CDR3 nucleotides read TGTGCCAGCAGCTTGTCGCGTGGCACAGATACGCAGTATTTT. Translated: CASSLSRGTDTQYF.

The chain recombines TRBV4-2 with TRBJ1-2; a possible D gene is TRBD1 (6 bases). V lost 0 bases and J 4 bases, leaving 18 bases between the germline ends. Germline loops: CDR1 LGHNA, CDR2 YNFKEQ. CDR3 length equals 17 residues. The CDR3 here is CASSQERGGRRSYGYTF. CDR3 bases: TGTGCCAGCAGCCAAGAACGGGGGGGGCGGCGGAGCTATGGCTACACCTTC.

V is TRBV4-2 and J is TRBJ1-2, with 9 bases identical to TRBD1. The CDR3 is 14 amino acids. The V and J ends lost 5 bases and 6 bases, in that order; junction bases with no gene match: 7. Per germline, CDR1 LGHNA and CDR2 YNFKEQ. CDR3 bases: TGTGCCAGCAGCTCTACTAGGACAGGGGATGGCTACACCTTC. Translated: CASSSTRTGDGYTF.

The CDR3 region is CASRKIGTDGYTF. CDR3 nucleotides: TGTGCCAGCAGGAAAATCGGGACCGATGGCTACACCTTC. The chain employs TRBV7-2 and TRBJ1-2; D is perhaps TRBD1 (5 bases). The CDR3 is 13 residues long. Trimming shortened V by 6 bases and J by 6 bases, and 14 bases separated the two germline ends. Germline values: CDR1 SGHTA, CDR2 FQGNSA.

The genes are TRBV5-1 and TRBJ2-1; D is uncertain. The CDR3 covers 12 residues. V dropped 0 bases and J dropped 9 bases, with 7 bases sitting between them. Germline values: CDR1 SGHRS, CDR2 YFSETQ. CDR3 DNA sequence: TGCGCCAGCAGCTTGGCCTGGGCTGAGCAGTTCTTC. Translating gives CASSLAWAEQFF.

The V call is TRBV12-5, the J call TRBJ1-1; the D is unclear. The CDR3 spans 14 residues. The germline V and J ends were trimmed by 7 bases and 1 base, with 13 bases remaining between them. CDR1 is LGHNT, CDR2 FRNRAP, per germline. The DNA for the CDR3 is TGTGCTAGTGTAGTGGACTTAGGGAACACTGAAGCTTTCTTT. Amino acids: CASVVDLGNTEAFF.

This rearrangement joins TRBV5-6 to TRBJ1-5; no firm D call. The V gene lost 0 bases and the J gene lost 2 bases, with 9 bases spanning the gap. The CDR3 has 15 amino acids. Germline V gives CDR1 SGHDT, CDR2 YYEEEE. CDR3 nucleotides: TGTGCCAGCAGCTTGGTCGGGGTTCGCAATCAGCCCCAGCATTTT. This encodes CASSLVGVRNQPQHF.

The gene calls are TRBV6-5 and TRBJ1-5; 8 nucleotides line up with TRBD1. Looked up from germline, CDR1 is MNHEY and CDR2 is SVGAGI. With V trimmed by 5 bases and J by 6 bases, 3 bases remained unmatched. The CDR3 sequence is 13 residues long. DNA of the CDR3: TGTGCCAGCAGTCACGACAGGGGTCAGCCCCAGCATTTT. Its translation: CASSHDRGQPQHF.

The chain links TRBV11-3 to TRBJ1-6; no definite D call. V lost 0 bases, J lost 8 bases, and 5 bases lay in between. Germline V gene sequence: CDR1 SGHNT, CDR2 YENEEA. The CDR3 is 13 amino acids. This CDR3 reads CASSLEGDSPLHF. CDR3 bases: TGTGCCAGCAGCTTAGAAGGCGATTCACCCCTCCACTTT.

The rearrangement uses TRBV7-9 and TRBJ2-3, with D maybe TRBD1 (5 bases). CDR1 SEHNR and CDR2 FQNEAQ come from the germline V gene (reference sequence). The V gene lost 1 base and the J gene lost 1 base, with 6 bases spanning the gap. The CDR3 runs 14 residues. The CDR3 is CASSLEGGTDTQYF. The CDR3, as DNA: TGTGCCAGCAGCTTAGAAGGGGGCACAGATACGCAGTATTTT. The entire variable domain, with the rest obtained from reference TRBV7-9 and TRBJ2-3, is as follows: DTGVSQNPRHKITKRGQNVTFRCDPISEHNRLYWYRQTLGQGPEFLTYFQNEAQLEKSRLLSDRFSAERPKGSFSTLEIQRTEQGDSAMYLCASSLEGGTDTQYFGPGTRLTVL.

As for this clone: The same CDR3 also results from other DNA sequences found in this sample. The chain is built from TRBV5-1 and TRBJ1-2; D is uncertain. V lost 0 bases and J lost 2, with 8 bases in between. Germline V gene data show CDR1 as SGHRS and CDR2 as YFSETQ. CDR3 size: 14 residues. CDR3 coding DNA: TGCGCCAGCAGCTTGGAAAGCCCAAACTATGGCTACACCTTC. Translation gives CASSLESPNYGYTF.

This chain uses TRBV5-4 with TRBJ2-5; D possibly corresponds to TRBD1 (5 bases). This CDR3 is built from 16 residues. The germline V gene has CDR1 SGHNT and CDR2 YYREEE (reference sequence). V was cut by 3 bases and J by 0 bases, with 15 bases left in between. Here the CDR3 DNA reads TGTGCCAGCAGCTCGCTCAGGGCTGGATACCAAGAGACCCAGTACTTC. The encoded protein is CASSSLRAGYQETQYF.

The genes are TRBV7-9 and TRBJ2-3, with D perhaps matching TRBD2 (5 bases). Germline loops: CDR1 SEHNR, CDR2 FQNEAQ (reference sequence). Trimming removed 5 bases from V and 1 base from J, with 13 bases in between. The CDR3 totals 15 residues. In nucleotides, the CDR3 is TGTGCCAGCAGCCCCTGGGAGCAGGGCACAGATACGCAGTATTTT. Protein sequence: CASSPWEQGTDTQYF.

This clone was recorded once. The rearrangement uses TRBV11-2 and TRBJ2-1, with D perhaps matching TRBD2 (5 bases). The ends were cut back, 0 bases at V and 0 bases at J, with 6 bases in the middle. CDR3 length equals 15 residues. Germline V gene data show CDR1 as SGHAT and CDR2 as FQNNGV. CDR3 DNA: TGTGCCAGCAGCTTAGACGGGGACTCCTACAATGAGCAGTTCTTC. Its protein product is CASSLDGDSYNEQFF. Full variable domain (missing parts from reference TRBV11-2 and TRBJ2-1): EAGVAQSPRYKIIEKRQSVAFWCNPISGHATLYWYQQILGQGPKLLIQFQNNGVVDDSQLPKDRFSAERLKGVDSTLKIQPAKLEDSAVYLCASSLDGDSYNEQFFGPGTRLTVL.

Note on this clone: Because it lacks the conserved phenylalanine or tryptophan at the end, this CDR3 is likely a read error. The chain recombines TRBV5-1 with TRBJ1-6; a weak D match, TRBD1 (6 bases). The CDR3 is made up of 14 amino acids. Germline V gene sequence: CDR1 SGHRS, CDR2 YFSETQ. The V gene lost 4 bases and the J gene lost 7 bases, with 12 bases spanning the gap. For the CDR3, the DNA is TGCGCCAGCAGCGTTGGGACAACCAATTCACCCCTCCACCTT. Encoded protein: CASSVGTTNSPLHL.

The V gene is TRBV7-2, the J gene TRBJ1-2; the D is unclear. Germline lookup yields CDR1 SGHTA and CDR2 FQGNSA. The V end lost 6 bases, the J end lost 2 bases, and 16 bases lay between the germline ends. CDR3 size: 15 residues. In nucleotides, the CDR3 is TGTGCCAGCAGACAGCCCTTGGGCTCCAACTATGGCTACACCTTC. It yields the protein CASRQPLGSNYGYTF.

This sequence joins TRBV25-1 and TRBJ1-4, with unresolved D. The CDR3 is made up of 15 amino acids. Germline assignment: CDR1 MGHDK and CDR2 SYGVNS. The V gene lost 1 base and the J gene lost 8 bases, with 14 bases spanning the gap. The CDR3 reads CASSESGKIDEKLFF. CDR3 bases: TGTGCCAGCAGTGAATCGGGCAAGATCGACGAAAAACTGTTTTTT. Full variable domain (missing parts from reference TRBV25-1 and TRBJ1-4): EADIYQTPRYLVIGTGKKITLECSQTMGHDKMYWYQQDPGMELHLIHYSYGVNSTEKGDLSSESTVSRIRTEHFPLTLESARPSHTSQYLCASSESGKIDEKLFFGSGTQLSVL.

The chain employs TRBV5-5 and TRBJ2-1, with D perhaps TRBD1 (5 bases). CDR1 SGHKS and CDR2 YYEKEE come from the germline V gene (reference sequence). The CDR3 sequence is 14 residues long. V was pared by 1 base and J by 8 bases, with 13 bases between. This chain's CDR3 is CASSLRQGADEQFF. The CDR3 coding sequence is TGTGCCAGCAGCTTGCGCCAGGGTGCTGATGAGCAGTTCTTC.

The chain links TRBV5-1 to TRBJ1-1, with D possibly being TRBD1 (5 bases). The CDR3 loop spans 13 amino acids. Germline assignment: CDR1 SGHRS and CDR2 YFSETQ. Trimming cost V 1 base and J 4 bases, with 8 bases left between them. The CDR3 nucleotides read TGCGCCAGCAGCTTGAACAGGATCACTGAAGCTTTCTTT. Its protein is CASSLNRITEAFF.